These T cell receptor beta chains were read from a single sample in a study of blood T cell repertoires in COVID-19. Using immunoSEQ multiplex PCR, the repertoire was profiled, and TCRdb retains in-frame clones only, with some absent. There are around 160,000 clones in the sample; 82% occur only once, and 8% to 13% lies in the top ten. The sample comprised PBMCs or T cells enriched from blood (not recorded which). These receptors were collected from a man in his fifties or sixties who had recovered from COVID-19. Both conserved end residues are part of each CDR3. The D gene is left open where the match is weak. Expanded clones are given a class, and other clones once, few, many or no size at all.

-	TRBV7-9	-	TRBJ1-1	15	TGTGCCAGCAGCCATACTTGGGGACAGAACACTGAAGCTTTCTTT	CASSHTWGQNTEAFF
-	TRBV6-5	-	TRBJ1-5	13	TGTGCCAGCAGATCATTAATCGGTCAGCCCCAGCATTTT	CASRSLIGQPQHF
TRBD1	TRBV28	-	TRBJ1-5	12	TGTGCCAGTGGGGACAGGCCTCACCCCCAGCATTTT	CASGDRPHPQHF
TRBD1	TRBV5-1	-	TRBJ2-3	15	TGCGCCAGCAGCTTTCGGACAGGGGAAACAGATACGCAGTATTTT	CASSFRTGETDTQYF
-	TRBV4-2	-	TRBJ1-2	16	TGTGCCAGCAGCCAAGGGGGGGGGCGGATGAACTATGGCTACACCTTC	CASSQGGGRMNYGYTF
TRBD2	TRBV5-1	-	TRBJ2-2	15	TGCGCCAGCAGCTTATCGGGAGGGTACACCGGGGAGCTGTTTTTT	CASSLSGGYTGELFF
-	TRBV6-5	-	TRBJ2-7	12	TGTGCCAGCAGGCACCCGACGGGCGAGCAGTACTTC	CASRHPTGEQYF
-	TRBV9	-	TRBJ1-2	13	TGTGCCAGCAGCGTAGCAGGCGTCTATGGCTACACCTTC	CASSVAGVYGYTF
TRBD2	TRBV11-2	-	TRBJ2-3	13	TGTGCCAGCAGCTGGGACTATACTCGAACGCAGTATTTT	CASSWDYTRTQYF
-	TRBV19	-	TRBJ2-5	12	TGTGCCAGTAGCAGTCAACAAGAGACCCAGTACTTC	CASSSQQETQYF
TRBD1	TRBV11-2	once	TRBJ1-1	15	TGTGCCAGCAGCCTCCGGACAGGGCTCAACACTGAAGCTTTCTTT	CASSLRTGLNTEAFF
TRBD2	TRBV5-1	-	TRBJ2-1	15	TGCGCCAGCAGCTTGTCTGGCAGGGCGGGGGATGAGCAGTTCTTC	CASSLSGRAGDEQFF
TRBD2	TRBV19	-	TRBJ2-5	16	TGTGCCAGTAGCTCCCGACTAGCGGGAGTGGTCGAGACCCAGTACTTC	CASSSRLAGVVETQYF
TRBD1	TRBV19	once	TRBJ2-7	15	TGTGCCAGTAGTATGGGGACAGCGGATCCCTACGAGCAGTACTTC	CASSMGTADPYEQYF
TRBD1	TRBV4-1	-	TRBJ1-2	18	TGCGCCAGCAGCCAAGGAGTCCGGGACAGGAGGAGAAACTATGGCTACACCTTC	CASSQGVRDRRRNYGYTF
TRBD1	TRBV6-6	-	TRBJ1-2	16	TGTGCCAGCAGCTTGCCCCGGGACAGAACTAACTATGGCTACACCTTC	CASSLPRDRTNYGYTF
TRBD1	TRBV5-1	-	TRBJ1-4	15	TGCGCCAGCAGCTCCGGGACAGGGGTAAAGGAAAAACTGTTTTTT	CASSSGTGVKEKLFF
TRBD2	TRBV29-1	-	TRBJ2-7	15	TGCAGCGCAAGACTAGCGGGGGGGCCTATGAGGGAGCAGTACTTC	CSARLAGGPMREQYF
-	TRBV5-1	-	TRBJ2-7	14	TGCGCCAGCAGCCACATCGGAGGAGTTACCGAGCAGTACTTC	CASSHIGGVTEQYF
-	TRBV6-5	-	TRBJ1-2	14	TGTGCCAGCAGTTACCTTACGGGGGAGGATGGCTACACCTTC	CASSYLTGEDGYTF
-	TRBV6-1	few	TRBJ1-2	14	TGTGCCAGCAGTGAAGTAGAGGGCAGTGGAGGCTACACCTTC	CASSEVEGSGGYTF
-	TRBV27	once	TRBJ2-7	12	TGTGCCAGCAGTTTAAAGGGGCGCGAGCAGTACTTC	CASSLKGREQYF
-	TRBV20-1	-	TRBJ2-7	11	TGCAGTGCTAGAGGGAGGGGCGAGCAGTACTTC	CSARGRGEQYF
-	TRBV5-1	-	TRBJ1-4	18	TGCGCCAGCAGCCGCGGAGCAGGGGCGAGGGCAACTAATGAAAAACTGTTTTTT	CASSRGAGARATNEKLFF
TRBD1	TRBV20-1	-	TRBJ2-2	14	TGCAGTGCTAGTACAGACAGGGTTAGCGGGGAGCTGTTTTTT	CSASTDRVSGELFF
-	TRBV6-1	-	TRBJ1-6	14	TGTGCCAGCAGTGACCCGTCGCGGAATTCACCCCTCCACTTT	CASSDPSRNSPLHF